The entry below describes one T cell receptor (beta chain). Its antigen remains unknown. This sample was included in a study of cytomegalovirus exposure and HLA in healthy donors. Germline V gene data show CDR1 as MNHEY and CDR2 as SVGAGI. CDR3 length: 15 residues. The V and J ends lost 4 bases and 3 bases respectively, with 14 bases between them. Regarding the study as a whole: HLA alleles were associated with 18,000 or so TCR beta sequences in a later analysis at 0.05 false discovery rate. A later analysis found common viral pathogens apparently linked to several of the most significant clusters.

The PCR was carried out with 60 Vbeta primers and 13 Jbeta primers. Sequenced by immunoSEQ multiplex PCR; TCRdb stores in-frame clones only, minus some. The sample includes around 150,000 clones, approximately 79% of them seen just once. The rearrangement joins TRBV6-5 to TRBJ2-3; TRBD2 might be the D (6 bases). This clonotype was sampled from a woman younger than 45 in good health and CMV-seronegative. The material sequenced was PBMCs. The CDR3 DNA is TGTGCCAGCAGTTCGACCCGGGGGAAAACAGATACGCAGTATTTT. It is translated as CASSSTRGKTDTQYF.